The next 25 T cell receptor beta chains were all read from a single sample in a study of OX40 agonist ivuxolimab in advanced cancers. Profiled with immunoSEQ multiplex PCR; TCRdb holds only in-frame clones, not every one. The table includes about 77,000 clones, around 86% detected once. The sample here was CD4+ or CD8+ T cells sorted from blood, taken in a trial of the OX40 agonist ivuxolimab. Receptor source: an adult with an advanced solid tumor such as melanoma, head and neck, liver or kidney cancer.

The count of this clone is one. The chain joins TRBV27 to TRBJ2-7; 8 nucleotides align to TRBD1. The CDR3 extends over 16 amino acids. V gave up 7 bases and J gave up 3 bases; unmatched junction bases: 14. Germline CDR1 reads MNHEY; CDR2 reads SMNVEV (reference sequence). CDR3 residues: CASKPAGTGPVYEQYF. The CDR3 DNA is TGTGCCAGCAAACCCGCCGGGACAGGCCCCGTCTACGAGCAGTACTTC.

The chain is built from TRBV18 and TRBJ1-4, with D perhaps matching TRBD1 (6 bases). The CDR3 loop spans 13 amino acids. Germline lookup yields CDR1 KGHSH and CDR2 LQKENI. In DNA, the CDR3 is TGTGCTGCGAGGGGGATTGAGGATGAAAAACTGTTTTTT. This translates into CAARGIEDEKLFF.

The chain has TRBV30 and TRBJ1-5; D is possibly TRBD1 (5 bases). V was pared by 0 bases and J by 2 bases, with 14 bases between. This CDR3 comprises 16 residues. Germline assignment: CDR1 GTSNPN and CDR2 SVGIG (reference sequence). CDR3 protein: CAWSVRGLGGNQPQHF. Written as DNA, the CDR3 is TGTGCCTGGAGTGTACGGGGGTTAGGGGGCAATCAGCCCCAGCATTTT.

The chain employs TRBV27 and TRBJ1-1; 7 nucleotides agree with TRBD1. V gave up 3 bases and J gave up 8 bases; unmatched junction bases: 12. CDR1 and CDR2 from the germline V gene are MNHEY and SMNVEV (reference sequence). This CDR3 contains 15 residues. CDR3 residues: CASSFGTALSEEAFF. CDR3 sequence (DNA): TGTGCCAGCAGTTTCGGGACAGCGCTCTCAGAGGAAGCTTTCTTT.

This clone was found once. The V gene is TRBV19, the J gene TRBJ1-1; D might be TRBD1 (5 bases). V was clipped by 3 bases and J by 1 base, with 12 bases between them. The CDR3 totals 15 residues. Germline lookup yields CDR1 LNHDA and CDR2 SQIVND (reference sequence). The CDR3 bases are TGTGCCAGTAGTATGCTATTGAGGGGGAACACTGAAGCTTTCTTT. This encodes CASSMLLRGNTEAFF.

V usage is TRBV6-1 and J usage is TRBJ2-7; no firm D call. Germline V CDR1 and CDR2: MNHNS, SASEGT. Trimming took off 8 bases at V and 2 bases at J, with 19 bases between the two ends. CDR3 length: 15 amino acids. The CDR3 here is CASRFIRTLPYEQYF. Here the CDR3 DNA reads TGTGCCAGCCGCTTTATCAGAACCCTCCCCTACGAGCAGTACTTC.

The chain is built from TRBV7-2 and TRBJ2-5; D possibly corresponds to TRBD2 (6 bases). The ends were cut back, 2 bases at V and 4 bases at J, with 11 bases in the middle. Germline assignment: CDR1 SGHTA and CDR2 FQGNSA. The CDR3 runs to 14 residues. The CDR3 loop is CASSLLLAGETQYF. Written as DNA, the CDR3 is TGTGCCAGCAGCTTACTACTAGCAGGAGAGACCCAGTACTTC.

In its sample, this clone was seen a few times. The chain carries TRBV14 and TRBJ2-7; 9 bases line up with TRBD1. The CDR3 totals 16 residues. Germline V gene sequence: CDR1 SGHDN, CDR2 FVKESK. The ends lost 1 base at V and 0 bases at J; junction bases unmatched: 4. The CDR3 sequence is CASSQARDRVSYEQYF. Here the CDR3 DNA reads TGTGCCAGCAGCCAAGCTCGGGACAGGGTCTCCTACGAGCAGTACTTC.

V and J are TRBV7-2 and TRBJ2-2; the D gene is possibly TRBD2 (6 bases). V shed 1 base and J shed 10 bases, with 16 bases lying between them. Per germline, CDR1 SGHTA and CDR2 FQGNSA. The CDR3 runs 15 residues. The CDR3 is CASSLEGLTSKELFF. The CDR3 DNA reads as TGTGCCAGCAGCTTAGAAGGACTAACGAGTAAGGAGCTGTTTTTT.

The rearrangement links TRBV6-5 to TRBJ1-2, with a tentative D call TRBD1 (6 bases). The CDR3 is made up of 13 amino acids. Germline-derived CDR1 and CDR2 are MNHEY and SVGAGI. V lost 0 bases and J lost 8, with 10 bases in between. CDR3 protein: CASSYSRQGGYTF. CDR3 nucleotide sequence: TGTGCCAGCAGTTACTCGAGGCAGGGGGGCTACACCTTC.

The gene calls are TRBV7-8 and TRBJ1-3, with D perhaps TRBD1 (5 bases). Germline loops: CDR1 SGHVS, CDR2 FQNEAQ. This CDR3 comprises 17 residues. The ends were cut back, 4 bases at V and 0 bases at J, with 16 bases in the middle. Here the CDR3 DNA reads TGTGCCAGCAGCTCCTACCCAGGGCCAAACTCTGGAAACACCATATATTTT. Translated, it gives CASSSYPGPNSGNTIYF.

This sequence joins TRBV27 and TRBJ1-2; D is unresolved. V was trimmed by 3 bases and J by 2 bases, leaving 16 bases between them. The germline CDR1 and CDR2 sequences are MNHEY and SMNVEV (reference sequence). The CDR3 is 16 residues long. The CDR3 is CASSFLSGRLNYGYTF. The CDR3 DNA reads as TGTGCCAGCAGTTTTTTATCTGGACGGCTGAACTATGGCTACACCTTC.

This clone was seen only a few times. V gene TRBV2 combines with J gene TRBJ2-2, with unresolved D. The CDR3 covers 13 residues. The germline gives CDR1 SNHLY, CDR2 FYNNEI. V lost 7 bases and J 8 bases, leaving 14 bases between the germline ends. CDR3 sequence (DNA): TGTGCCAGCAAGTCCCATCTAGATGGGGAGCTGTTTTTT. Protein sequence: CASKSHLDGELFF.

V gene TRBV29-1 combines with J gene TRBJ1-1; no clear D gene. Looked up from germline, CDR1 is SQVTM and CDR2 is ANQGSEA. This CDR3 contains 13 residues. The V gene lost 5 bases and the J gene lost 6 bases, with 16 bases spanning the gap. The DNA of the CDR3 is TGCAGCGTTAAGGAATGGGTCAACGCTGAAGCTTTCTTT. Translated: CSVKEWVNAEAFF.

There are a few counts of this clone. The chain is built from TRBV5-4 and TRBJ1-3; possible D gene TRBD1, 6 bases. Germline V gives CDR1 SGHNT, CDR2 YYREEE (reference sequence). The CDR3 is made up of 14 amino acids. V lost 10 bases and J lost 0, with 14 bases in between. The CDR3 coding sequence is TGTGCCGTACGGGGGGACATCTCTGGAAACACCATATATTTT. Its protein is CAVRGDISGNTIYF. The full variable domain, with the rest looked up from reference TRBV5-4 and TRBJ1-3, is ETGVTQSPTHLIKTRGQQVTLRCSSQSGHNTVSWYQQALGQGPQFIFQYYREEENGRGNFPPRFSGLQFPNYSSELNVNALELDDSALYLCAVRGDISGNTIYFGEGSWLTVV.

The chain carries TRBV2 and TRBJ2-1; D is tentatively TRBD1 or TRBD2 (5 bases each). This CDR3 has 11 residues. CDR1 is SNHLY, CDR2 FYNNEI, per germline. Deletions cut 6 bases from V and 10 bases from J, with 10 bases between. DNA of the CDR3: TGTGCCAGCAGCGGGGCCCAGGAGCAGTTCTTC. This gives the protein CASSGAQEQFF.

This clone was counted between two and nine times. This CDR3 reads CATSTRTGLIPNQPQHF. DNA for the CDR3: TGTGCCACCAGCACCCGGACAGGGCTAATACCTAATCAGCCCCAGCATTTT. The chain combines TRBV15 with TRBJ1-5, with 8 bases fitting TRBD1. V dropped 4 bases and J dropped 4; count of bases not matched to a gene: 12. The germline gives CDR1 LNHNV, CDR2 YYDKDF (reference sequence). This CDR3 is 17 amino acids long.

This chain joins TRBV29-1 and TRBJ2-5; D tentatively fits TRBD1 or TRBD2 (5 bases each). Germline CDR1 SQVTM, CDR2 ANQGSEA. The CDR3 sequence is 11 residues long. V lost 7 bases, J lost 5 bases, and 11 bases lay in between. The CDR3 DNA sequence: TGCAGCGGGGGACGAGTGGAGACCCAGTACTTC. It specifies CSGGRVETQYF.

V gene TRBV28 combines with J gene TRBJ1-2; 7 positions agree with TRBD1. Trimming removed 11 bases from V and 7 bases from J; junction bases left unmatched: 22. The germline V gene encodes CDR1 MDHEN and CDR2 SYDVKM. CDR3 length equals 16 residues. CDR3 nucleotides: TGTGCCGGTAGTTCACCTGGGACAGACCTTCGCGGTGGCTACACCTTC. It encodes CAGSSPGTDLRGGYTF.

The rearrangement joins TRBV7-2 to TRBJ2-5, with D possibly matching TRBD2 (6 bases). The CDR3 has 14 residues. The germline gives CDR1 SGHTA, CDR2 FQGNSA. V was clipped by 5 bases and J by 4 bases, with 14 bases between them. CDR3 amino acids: CASSATGRGETQYF. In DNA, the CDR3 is TGTGCCAGCAGCGCCACGGGGCGGGGAGAGACCCAGTACTTC. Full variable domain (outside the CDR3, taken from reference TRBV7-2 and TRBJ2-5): GAGVSQSPSNKVTEKGKDVELRCDPISGHTALYWYRQSLGQGLEFLIYFQGNSAPDKSGLPSDRFSAERTGGSVSTLTIQRTQQEDSAVYLCASSATGRGETQYFGPGTRLLVL.

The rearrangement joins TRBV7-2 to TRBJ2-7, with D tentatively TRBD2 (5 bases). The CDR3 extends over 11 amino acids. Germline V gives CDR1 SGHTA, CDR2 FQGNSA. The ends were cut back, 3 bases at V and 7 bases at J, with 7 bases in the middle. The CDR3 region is CASSFGGEQYF. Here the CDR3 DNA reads TGTGCCAGCAGCTTCGGCGGGGAGCAGTACTTC.

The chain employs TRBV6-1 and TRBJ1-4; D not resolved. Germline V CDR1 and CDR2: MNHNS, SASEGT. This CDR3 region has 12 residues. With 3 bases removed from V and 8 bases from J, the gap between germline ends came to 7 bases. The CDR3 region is CASSETREKLFF. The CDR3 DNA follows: TGTGCCAGCAGTGAGACGAGGGAAAAACTGTTTTTT.

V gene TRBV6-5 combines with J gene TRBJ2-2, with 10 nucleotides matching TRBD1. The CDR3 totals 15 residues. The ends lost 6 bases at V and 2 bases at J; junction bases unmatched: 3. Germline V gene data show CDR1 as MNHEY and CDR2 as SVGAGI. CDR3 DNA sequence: TGTGCCAGCAGCAGACAGGGGGCTAACACCGGGGAGCTGTTTTTT. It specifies CASSRQGANTGELFF.

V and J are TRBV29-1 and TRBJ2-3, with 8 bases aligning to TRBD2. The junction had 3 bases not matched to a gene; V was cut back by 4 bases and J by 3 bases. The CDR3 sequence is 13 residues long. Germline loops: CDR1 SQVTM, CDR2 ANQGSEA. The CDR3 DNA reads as TGCAGCGTTGGAACTAGCGGAACAGATACGCAGTATTTT. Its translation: CSVGTSGTDTQYF.

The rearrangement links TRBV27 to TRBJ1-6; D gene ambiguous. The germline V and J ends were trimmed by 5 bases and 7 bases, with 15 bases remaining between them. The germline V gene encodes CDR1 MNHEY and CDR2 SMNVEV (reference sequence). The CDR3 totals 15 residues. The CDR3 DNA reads TGTGCCAGCAGTCAAAGGACGGCCACCAATTCACCCCTCCACTTT. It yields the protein CASSQRTATNSPLHF.